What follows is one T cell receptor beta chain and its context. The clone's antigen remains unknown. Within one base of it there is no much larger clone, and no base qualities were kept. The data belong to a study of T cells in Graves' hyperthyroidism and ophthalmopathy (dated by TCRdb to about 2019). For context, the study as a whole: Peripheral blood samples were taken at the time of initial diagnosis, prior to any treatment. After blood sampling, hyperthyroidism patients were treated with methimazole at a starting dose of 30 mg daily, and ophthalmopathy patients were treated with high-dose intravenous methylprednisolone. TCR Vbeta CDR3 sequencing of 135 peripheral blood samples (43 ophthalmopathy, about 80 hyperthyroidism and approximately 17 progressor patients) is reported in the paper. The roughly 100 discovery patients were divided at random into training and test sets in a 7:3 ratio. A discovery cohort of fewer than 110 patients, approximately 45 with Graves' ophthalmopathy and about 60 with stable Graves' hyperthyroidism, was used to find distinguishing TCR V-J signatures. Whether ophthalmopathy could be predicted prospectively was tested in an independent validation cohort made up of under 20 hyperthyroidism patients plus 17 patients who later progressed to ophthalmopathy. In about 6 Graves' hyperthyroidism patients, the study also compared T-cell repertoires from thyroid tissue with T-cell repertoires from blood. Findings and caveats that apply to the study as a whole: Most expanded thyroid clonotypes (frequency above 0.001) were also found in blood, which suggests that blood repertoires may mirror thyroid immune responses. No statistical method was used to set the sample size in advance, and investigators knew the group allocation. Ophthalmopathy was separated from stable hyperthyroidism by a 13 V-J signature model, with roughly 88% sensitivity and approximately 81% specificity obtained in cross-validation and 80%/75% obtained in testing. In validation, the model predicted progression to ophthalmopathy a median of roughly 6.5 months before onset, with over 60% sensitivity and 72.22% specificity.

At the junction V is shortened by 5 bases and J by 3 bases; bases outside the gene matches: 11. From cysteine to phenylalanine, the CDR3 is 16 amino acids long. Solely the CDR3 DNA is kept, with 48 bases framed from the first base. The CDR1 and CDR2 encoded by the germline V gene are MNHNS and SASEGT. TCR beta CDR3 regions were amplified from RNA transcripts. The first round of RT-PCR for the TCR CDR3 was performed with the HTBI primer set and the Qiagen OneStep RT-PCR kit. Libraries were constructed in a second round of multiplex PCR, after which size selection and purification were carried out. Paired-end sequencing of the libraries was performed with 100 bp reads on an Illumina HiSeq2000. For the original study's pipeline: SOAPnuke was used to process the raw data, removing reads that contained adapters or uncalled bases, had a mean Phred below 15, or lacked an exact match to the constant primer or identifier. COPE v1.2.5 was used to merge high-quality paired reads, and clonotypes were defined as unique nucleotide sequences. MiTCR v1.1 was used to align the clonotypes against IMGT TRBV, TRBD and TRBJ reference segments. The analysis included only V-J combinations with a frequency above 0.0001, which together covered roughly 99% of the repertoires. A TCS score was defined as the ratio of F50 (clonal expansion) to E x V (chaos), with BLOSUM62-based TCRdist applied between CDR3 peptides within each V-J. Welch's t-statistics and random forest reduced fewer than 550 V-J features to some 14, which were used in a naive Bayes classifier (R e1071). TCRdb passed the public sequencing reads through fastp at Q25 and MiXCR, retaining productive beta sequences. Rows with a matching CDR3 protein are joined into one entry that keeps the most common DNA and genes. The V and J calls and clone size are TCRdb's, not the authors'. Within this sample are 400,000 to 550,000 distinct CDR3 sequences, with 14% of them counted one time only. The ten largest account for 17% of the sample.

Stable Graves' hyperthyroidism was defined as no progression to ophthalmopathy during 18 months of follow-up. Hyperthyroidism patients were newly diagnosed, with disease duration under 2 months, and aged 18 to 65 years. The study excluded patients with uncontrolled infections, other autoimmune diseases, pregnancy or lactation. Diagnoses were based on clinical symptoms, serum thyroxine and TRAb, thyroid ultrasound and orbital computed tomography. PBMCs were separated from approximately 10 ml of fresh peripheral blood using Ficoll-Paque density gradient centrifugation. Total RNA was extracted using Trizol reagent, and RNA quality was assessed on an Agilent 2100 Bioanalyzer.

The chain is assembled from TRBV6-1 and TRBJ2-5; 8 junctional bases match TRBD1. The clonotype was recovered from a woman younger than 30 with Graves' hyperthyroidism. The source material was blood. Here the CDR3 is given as CASSIDRGRLKETQYF. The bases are TGTGCCAGCAGTATAGACAGGGGCCGCCTAAAAGAGACCCAGTACTTC.